These 24 T cell receptor beta chains originate from one sample sequenced in a study of T-cell reconstitution after alpha-beta-depleted transplantation in children. The library targeted TCRbeta and was prepared with unique molecular identifiers. A single record per CDR3 protein comes from TCRdb applying MiXCR to the PCR reads. The table records 670,000 or so distinct CDR3 sequences, about an eighth of them present only once. The sequencing used PBMCs, collected before TCRalphabeta/CD19-depleted stem cell transplant. The receptors stem from a girl aged 2-10 years with congenital amegakaryocytic thrombocytopenia, due to receive a stem cell transplant.

The rearrangement links TRBV12-3 or TRBV12-4 to TRBJ2-1, with TRBD2 matching 10 bases. CDR3 length: 17 amino acids. The V segment lost 2 bases and the J segment 5 bases; nucleotides outside the gene matches: 9. The DNA of the CDR3 is TGTGCCAGCAGTTTAAAGTTAGCGGGAGGCCGGGACAATGAGCAGTTCTTC. The encoded protein is CASSLKLAGGRDNEQFF.

About this clonotype: A much larger clone lies a single base off, so this may be a read error. The rearrangement joins TRBV10-3 to TRBJ1-5; D is uncertain. Germline V gene data show CDR1 as ENHRY and CDR2 as SYGVKD. The CDR3 runs to 15 residues. V lost 10 bases, J lost 3 bases, and 19 bases lay in between. DNA for the CDR3: TGTGCCAGTTGGGTGGTGGCGAGTTTCAATCAGCCCCAGCATTTT. Its translation is CASWVVASFNQPQHF.

The V call is TRBV20-1, the J call TRBJ1-2; 7 bases are a match to TRBD1. From germline, CDR1 is DFQATT and CDR2 SNEGSKA (reference sequence). The CDR3 length is 12 residues. CDR3 sequence reads: CRARGTELGYTF. Here the CDR3 DNA reads TGCAGAGCGCGAGGGACAGAGCTAGGCTACACCTTC.

This clonotype was observed at least ten times. The chain joins TRBV3-1 to TRBJ1-2, with a weak D call TRBD1 (5 bases). The germline V gene encodes CDR1 LGHDT and CDR2 YNNKEL (reference sequence). This CDR3 comprises 14 residues. V gave up 3 bases and J gave up 8 bases, with 16 bases separating them. Here the CDR3 reads CASSQDGARRGYTF. The CDR3 DNA sequence: TGTGCCAGCAGCCAGGACGGGGCCAGACGGGGCTACACCTTC.

This clonotype was seen a handful of times. J is TRBJ2-1 and V is TRBV20-1; 15 positions match TRBD2. Germline values: CDR1 DFQATT, CDR2 SNEGSKA (reference sequence). The CDR3 contains 16 residues. V trimming: 6 bases; J trimming: 7 bases; junction bases outside the gene matches: 10. CDR3 nucleotides: TGCAGTGCAGAGAGGACTAGCGGGAGGGCATATAATGAGCAGTTCTTC. Residues: CSAERTSGRAYNEQFF.

This clonotype was seen only a few times. V usage is TRBV5-1 and J usage is TRBJ2-1, with D possibly TRBD2 on 5 matching bases. Germline V CDR1 and CDR2: SGHRS, YFSETQ. The CDR3 is 15 residues long. V was trimmed by 0 bases and J by 6 bases, leaving 13 bases between them. This chain's CDR3 is CASSLAGSGFNEQFF. The CDR3, as DNA: TGCGCCAGCAGCTTGGCAGGATCGGGGTTCAATGAGCAGTTCTTC.

The chain couples TRBV6-5 to TRBJ1-1, with no clear D. V was trimmed by 2 bases and J by 6 bases, leaving 19 bases between them. CDR1 and CDR2 (germline): MNHEY, SVGAGI. This CDR3 is 16 amino acids long. The CDR3 here is CASSYRGGLTGSEAFF. CDR3 DNA: TGTGCCAGCAGTTACCGGGGTGGGTTGACCGGGTCTGAAGCTTTCTTT.

In this sample, this clonotype turned up many times. The chain uses TRBV14 and TRBJ1-5, with D uncertain. Germline V gene lookup returns CDR1 SGHDN and CDR2 FVKESK. The CDR3 length is 13 residues. Trimming removed 3 bases from V and 10 bases from J, with 13 bases in between. CDR3 sequence reads: CASSQGRYYPQHF. The CDR3 DNA reads as TGTGCCAGCAGCCAGGGCCGTTATTACCCCCAGCATTTT.

This clonotype was counted only a few times. This chain uses TRBV7-9 with TRBJ2-7; D is ambiguous. Trimming left V 4 bases short and J 1 base short, with 11 bases between. The CDR3 contains 14 residues. The V gene's germline CDR1 is SEHNR and CDR2 FQNEAQ (reference sequence). CDR3 region: CASSSPLGSYEQYF. The CDR3 DNA reads TGTGCCAGCAGCTCCCCCCTGGGATCCTACGAGCAGTACTTC.

This clonotype was counted at least ten times. This chain links TRBV28 with TRBJ1-5; 10 bases agree with TRBD1. Germline CDR1 MDHEN, CDR2 SYDVKM. J gave up 3 bases and V 2 bases, and 7 bases lay outside the gene matches. This CDR3 is built from 17 residues. The CDR3 DNA reads as TGTGCCAGCAGTTTAGTAATTGGGACAGGGGTCAATCAGCCCCAGCATTTT. Residues: CASSLVIGTGVNQPQHF.

This clonotype showed up just a few times. The chain joins TRBV5-6 to TRBJ2-2, with TRBD1 identical over 8 bases. Losses at the gene ends were 6 bases for V and 3 bases for J; bases not matched to a gene: 4. CDR3 size: 14 residues. Looked up from germline, CDR1 is SGHDT and CDR2 is YYEEEE. The CDR3 reads CASIETGDTGELFF. The DNA of the CDR3 is TGTGCCAGCATAGAGACAGGGGACACCGGGGAGCTGTTTTTT.

This clonotype was seen at least ten times. The chain uses TRBV3-1 and TRBJ1-6; D unclear. The CDR3 extends over 12 amino acids. Per the germline V gene, CDR1 is LGHDT and CDR2 is YNNKEL (reference sequence). V was clipped by 4 bases and J by 13 bases, with 11 bases between them. The CDR3 reads CASSLIGGPLHF. The CDR3 nucleotides are TGTGCCAGCAGCCTCATAGGTGGGCCCCTCCACTTT.

At least ten counts were recorded for this clonotype. The rearrangement links TRBV20-1 to TRBJ2-1, with D possibly being TRBD2 (5 bases). This CDR3 has 12 residues. Germline assignment: CDR1 DFQATT and CDR2 SNEGSKA (reference sequence). DNA for the CDR3: TGCACCTTGAGCGGAGATCGAAATGAGCAGTTCTTC. Translated: CTLSGDRNEQFF.

The chain has TRBV20-1 and TRBJ2-7; TRBD2 matches 13 bases. This CDR3 region has 16 residues. Per the germline V gene, CDR1 is DFQATT and CDR2 is SNEGSKA (reference sequence). V shed 6 bases and J 6 bases; nucleotides not matched to a gene: 14. The CDR3 nucleotides are TGCAGTGCCGCAACAATTTCGGGACTAGCGGGACCCGAGCAGTACTTC. Protein product: CSAATISGLAGPEQYF.

This clonotype was counted only a few times. V gene TRBV7-6 combines with J gene TRBJ2-2, with 9 bases identical to TRBD2. The CDR3 is 17 amino acids. Germline loops: CDR1 SGHVS, CDR2 FNYEAQ. The V segment lost 3 bases and the J segment 1 base; nucleotides outside the gene matches: 6. The CDR3 coding sequence is TGTGCCAGCAGCTTTTTCGCGGGAGGGATGAACACCGGGGAGCTGTTTTTT. Its protein is CASSFFAGGMNTGELFF. The full variable domain, with the rest looked up from reference TRBV7-6 and TRBJ2-2, is GAGVSQSPRYKVTKRGQDVALRCDPISGHVSLYWYRQALGQGPEFLTYFNYEAQQDKSGLPNDRFSAERPEGSISTLTIQRTEQRDSAMYRCASSFFAGGMNTGELFFGEGSRLTVL.

This chain connects TRBV12-3 or TRBV12-4 to TRBJ2-1, with 10 bases fitting TRBD2. The CDR3 is 15 amino acids. V trimming: 5 bases; J trimming: 8 bases; junction bases outside the gene matches: 9. This CDR3 reads CASSLRAGGRDEQFF. The DNA for the CDR3 is TGTGCCAGCAGTCTACGAGCGGGAGGGAGAGATGAGCAGTTCTTC.

Ten or more counts support this clonotype. The V gene is TRBV29-1, the J gene TRBJ2-6; maybe TRBD2 (6 bases). The CDR3 sequence is 17 residues long. V lost 6 bases and J 2 bases, leaving 20 bases between the germline ends. Germline V gene data show CDR1 as SQVTM and CDR2 as ANQGSEA. The CDR3 coding sequence is TGCAGCGTGCTGGGGACCAGGGAGGTCCCTGGGGCCAACGTCCTGACTTTC. Translated: CSVLGTREVPGANVLTF.

This clonotype was seen at least ten times. This sequence joins TRBV7-8 and TRBJ2-7; 12 bases line up with TRBD2. Germline V gives CDR1 SGHVS, CDR2 FQNEAQ. Germline trimming cut 6 bases from V and 7 bases from J; bases unmatched to any gene: 13. The CDR3 sequence is 16 residues long. CDR3 sequence: CASRRNRLAGAYEQYF. CDR3 nucleotide sequence: TGTGCCAGCAGACGGAATCGACTAGCGGGAGCATATGAGCAGTACTTC.

The chain uses TRBV7-2 and TRBJ2-1; TRBD2 agrees at 12 bases. Germline assignment: CDR1 SGHTA and CDR2 FQGNSA. The V segment lost 4 bases and the J segment 6 bases; nucleotides outside the gene matches: 7. The CDR3 extends over 16 amino acids. CDR3 in amino acids: CASSSPGLAGFNEQFF. Written as DNA, the CDR3 is TGTGCCAGCAGCTCTCCGGGACTAGCGGGTTTCAATGAGCAGTTCTTC.

The rearrangement links TRBV7-9 to TRBJ2-5; D unclear. Germline-derived CDR1 and CDR2 are SEHNR and FQNEAQ (reference sequence). Trimming cost V 5 bases and J 0 bases, with 16 bases left between them. The CDR3 is made up of 16 amino acids. CDR3: CASSHRPRYYQETQYF. CDR3 bases: TGTGCCAGCAGCCATCGACCCCGGTACTACCAAGAGACCCAGTACTTC. Full variable domain (missing parts from reference TRBV7-9 and TRBJ2-5): DTGVSQNPRHKITKRGQNVTFRCDPISEHNRLYWYRQTLGQGPEFLTYFQNEAQLEKSRLLSDRFSAERPKGSFSTLEIQRTEQGDSAMYLCASSHRPRYYQETQYFGPGTRLLVL.

This clonotype was detected many times. The chain employs TRBV28 and TRBJ1-5; D ambiguous. Trimming pared 5 bases from V and 4 bases from J, leaving 12 bases between. CDR1 and CDR2 (germline): MDHEN, SYDVKM. CDR3 length: 14 residues. The CDR3 coding sequence is TGTGCCAGCAGTCGAACGAGGGTTAATCAGCCCCAGCATTTT. Protein sequence: CASSRTRVNQPQHF.

In the case of this clonotype: The junction departs from germline at one end; a sequencing error may be responsible. The chain joins TRBV7-9 to TRBJ2-2; D unclear. This CDR3 is built from 12 residues. Germline values: CDR1 SEHNR, CDR2 FQNEAQ (reference sequence). In DNA, the CDR3 is TGTGCCAGCAACTCGAACACCGGAGAGCTGTTTTTT. It specifies CASNSNTGELFF.

The chain joins TRBV28 to TRBJ2-5; 11 positions match TRBD1. CDR1 is MDHEN and CDR2 is SYDVKM in the germline V gene. This CDR3 contains 16 residues. The junction had 5 bases not matched to a gene; V was cut back by 0 bases and J by 5 bases. In DNA, the CDR3 is TGTGCCAGCAGTTTATGGGACAGGGGGCGACGGGAGACCCAGTACTTC. This encodes CASSLWDRGRRETQYF.

J is TRBJ1-5 and V is TRBV6-5; the D is unclear. Trimming shortened V by 2 bases and J by 8 bases, and 10 bases separated the two germline ends. The CDR3 spans 13 residues. Germline V CDR1 and CDR2: MNHEY, SVGAGI. CDR3 sequence (DNA): TGTGCCAGCAGTTACCATTCGGGAGAGCCCCAGCATTTT. Translation: CASSYHSGEPQHF.